These 23 T cell receptor beta chains share one sample of origin, sequenced in a study of early T cells in non-severe SARS-CoV-2 infection (dated by TCRdb to the early 2020s). Preparation of the library involved 5' RACE. Sequencing was performed on a NextSeq 500. TCRdb trimmed public reads at Q25 via fastp, called clones via MiXCR and kept in-frame beta chains. All rows with the same CDR3 protein become a single entry with the most common DNA and genes. The sample table lists tens of thousands of distinct CDR3 sequences, roughly a sixth of them with a count of one. Roughly 12% of the sample is taken by the ten largest. Sequencing was performed on whole blood. The receptors derive from an adult who was a healthcare worker with PCR-confirmed SARS-CoV-2 infection or an uninfected control (not recorded which).

The chain is built from TRBV6-2 or TRBV6-3 and TRBJ2-7; 9 bases fit TRBD1. CDR1 and CDR2 (germline): MNHEY, SVGEGT. CDR3 length: 13 amino acids. Trimming removed 5 bases from V and 5 bases from J; junction bases left unmatched: 4. The CDR3 is CASSRDRVDEQYF. The CDR3 DNA sequence: TGTGCCAGCAGTCGGGACAGGGTAGACGAGCAGTACTTC.

The J gene is TRBJ2-5, the V gene TRBV11-2; D is undetermined. Looked up from germline, CDR1 is SGHAT and CDR2 is FQNNGV. The CDR3 loop spans 13 amino acids. Trimming took off 0 bases at V and 5 bases at J, with 7 bases between the two ends. CDR3 residues: CASSLEGSETQYF. CDR3 nucleotide sequence: TGTGCCAGCAGCTTAGAAGGTAGTGAGACCCAGTACTTC.

The chain links TRBV12-3 or TRBV12-4 to TRBJ1-2; 9 nucleotides line up with TRBD1. This CDR3 contains 15 residues. Trimming at V came to 1 base and at J to 4 bases, leaving 4 bases not matched to a gene. The CDR3 spells CASSLGQGGVYGYTF. CDR3 DNA: TGTGCCAGCAGTTTAGGACAGGGGGGAGTCTATGGCTACACCTTC.

Points on this clonotype: One end of the junction fails to match germline, which may point to a read error. The rearrangement joins TRBV27 to TRBJ2-1, with TRBD2 matching 9 bases. This CDR3 region has 12 residues. CDR1 MNHEY and CDR2 SMNVEV come from the germline V gene (reference sequence). The CDR3 reads CASSTLAGSPQF. The CDR3 DNA reads as TGTGCCAGCAGTACCCTAGCGGGATCCCCCCAGTTC.

Only a few counts were recorded for this clonotype. This rearrangement joins TRBV7-9 to TRBJ1-3; D remains ambiguous. V gave up 2 bases and J gave up 4 bases, with 6 bases separating them. The CDR3 sequence is 13 residues long. Germline lookup yields CDR1 SEHNR and CDR2 FQNEAQ (reference sequence). This CDR3 reads CASSLYGGNTIYF. CDR3 coding DNA: TGTGCCAGCAGCTTATACGGAGGAAACACCATATATTTT.

This clonotype was counted many times. The chain joins TRBV24-1 to TRBJ2-3; D possibly uses TRBD1 or TRBD2 (6 bases each). The CDR3 totals 15 residues. Between the trimmed V and J ends, which lost 11 bases and 1 base, there was a span of 18 bases. Germline CDR1 and CDR2: KGHDR and SFDVKD. This CDR3 reads CASPPRGPGTDTQYF. The CDR3 bases are TGTGCCAGCCCTCCTCGGGGGCCTGGCACAGATACGCAGTATTTT.

This rearrangement joins TRBV7-3 to TRBJ1-2; 7 nucleotides line up with TRBD1. CDR1 SGHTA and CDR2 FQGTGA come from the germline V gene. The CDR3 covers 15 residues. Trimming removed 0 bases from V and 9 bases from J; junction bases left unmatched: 10. Here the CDR3 DNA reads TGTGCCAGCAGCTTAACGGTACAGGGGACGGGAAGCTACACCTTC. Residues: CASSLTVQGTGSYTF.

This clonotype was observed a few times. The chain carries TRBV25-1 and TRBJ1-2; a possible D gene is TRBD1 (5 bases). The length of the CDR3 is 14 residues. V gave up 0 bases and J gave up 2 bases, with 7 bases separating them. In germline, CDR1 is MGHDK, CDR2 SYGVNS. The CDR3 loop is CASSEYRVNYGYTF. The CDR3 nucleotides read TGTGCCAGCAGTGAATACAGGGTGAACTATGGCTACACCTTC.

This chain connects TRBV29-1 to TRBJ1-2, with a tentative D call TRBD1 (6 bases). The CDR3 sequence is 13 residues long. Germline CDR1 and CDR2: SQVTM and ANQGSEA. Trimming shortened V by 1 base and J by 6 bases, and 12 bases separated the two germline ends. The DNA for the CDR3 is TGCAGCGTTGAAGCCCTGGGGGGCCATGGCTACACCTTC. Protein product: CSVEALGGHGYTF.

This clonotype was recorded many times. This sequence joins TRBV6-6 and TRBJ2-3; 7 bases are a match to TRBD2. The CDR3 consists of 15 residues. CDR1 is MNHNY and CDR2 is SVGAGI in the germline V gene (reference sequence). After removal of 7 bases from V and 1 base from J, the junction contained 8 bases not matched to a gene. The CDR3 loop reads CASTERGDGTDTQYF. CDR3 bases: TGTGCCAGCACCGAACGGGGGGACGGCACAGATACGCAGTATTTT.

This chain uses TRBV19 with TRBJ1-5; TRBD1 matches 7 bases. V gave up 3 bases and J gave up 5 bases; unmatched junction bases: 10. This CDR3 is built from 16 residues. CDR1 LNHDA and CDR2 SQIVND come from the germline V gene (reference sequence). CDR3 sequence: CASSIPLVGGYQPQHF. The DNA of the CDR3 is TGTGCCAGTAGTATCCCTCTCGTAGGGGGCTATCAGCCCCAGCATTTT.

The rearrangement uses TRBV29-1 and TRBJ2-7; D might be TRBD1 or TRBD2, each matching 6 bases. Germline values: CDR1 SQVTM, CDR2 ANQGSEA. V shed 1 base and J shed 7 bases, with 14 bases lying between them. The CDR3 runs to 13 residues. CDR3 residues: CSVEGGDIREQYF. In nucleotides, the CDR3 is TGCAGCGTTGAAGGGGGGGACATTCGGGAGCAGTACTTC.

This clonotype was detected many times. The chain has TRBV19 and TRBJ2-7, with D uncertain. The V gene's germline CDR1 is LNHDA and CDR2 SQIVND (reference sequence). The V end was cut by 6 bases, the J end by 1 base, with 16 bases between. This CDR3 is built from 15 residues. CDR3 bases: TGTGCCAGTAGGGCCCCTCGCGGCGGATCCTACGAGCAGTACTTC. Translation gives CASRAPRGGSYEQYF.

This clonotype has more than one count but fewer than ten. The chain links TRBV20-1 to TRBJ2-7, with 11 bases identical to TRBD2. Germline values: CDR1 DFQATT, CDR2 SNEGSKA (reference sequence). Germline trimming cut 4 bases from V and 5 bases from J; bases unmatched to any gene: 16. The CDR3 contains 17 residues. CDR3 in amino acids: CSATLTSGSSPGDEQYF. CDR3 sequence (DNA): TGCAGTGCTACCCTTACTAGCGGGAGCTCCCCTGGGGACGAGCAGTACTTC.

This clonotype has only a few counts. The chain uses TRBV18 and TRBJ2-7; 10 nucleotides match TRBD2. J lost 7 bases, V lost 2 bases, and 2 bases had no gene match. The CDR3 is 13 residues long. CDR1 is KGHSH and CDR2 is LQKENI in the germline V gene. CDR3 amino acids: CASSPNSGREQYF. Here the CDR3 DNA reads TGTGCCAGCTCACCAAATAGCGGGAGGGAGCAGTACTTC.

This clonotype was recorded a few times. The chain combines TRBV7-2 with TRBJ1-2; no reliable D call. The V gene's germline CDR1 is SGHTA and CDR2 FQGNSA. The ends were cut back, 1 base at V and 4 bases at J, with 10 bases in the middle. This CDR3 has 14 amino acids. The CDR3, as DNA: TGTGCCAGCAGCTTAGGAAAGGGTCCCTATGGCTACACCTTC. Protein sequence: CASSLGKGPYGYTF.

The V call is TRBV12-3 or TRBV12-4, the J call TRBJ2-1; no definite D call. This CDR3 is built from 12 residues. V lost 2 bases, J lost 7 bases, and 6 bases lay in between. The CDR3 nucleotides are TGTGCCAGCAGTTTACTGGGAAATGAGCAGTTCTTC. This gives the protein CASSLLGNEQFF.

The V call is TRBV6-1, the J call TRBJ2-3; TRBD2 is a possible D gene (7 bases). The CDR3 runs to 15 residues. Per germline, CDR1 MNHNS and CDR2 SASEGT. V lost 3 bases, J lost 2 bases, and 12 bases lay in between. In DNA, the CDR3 is TGTGCCAGCAGTGAGACGGGGGGCCCCACAGATACGCAGTATTTT. It is translated as CASSETGGPTDTQYF.

This clonotype was detected a few times. The gene calls are TRBV4-1 and TRBJ2-7; tentative D call: TRBD1 (7 bases). V lost 0 bases and J 0 bases, leaving 15 bases between the germline ends. From germline, CDR1 is MGHRA and CDR2 YSYEKL. The CDR3 loop spans 17 amino acids. For the CDR3, the DNA is TGCGCCAGCAGCCAAGATAAGGAGGGGGCGATCTCCTACGAGCAGTACTTC. Residues: CASSQDKEGAISYEQYF.

The chain couples TRBV6-5 to TRBJ2-5; D perhaps matches TRBD1 (5 bases). V shed 5 bases and J shed 2 bases, with 15 bases lying between them. The length of the CDR3 is 15 residues. Germline V gives CDR1 MNHEY, CDR2 SVGAGI. CDR3 DNA sequence: TGTGCCAGCAGTCCTCAACAGGACACGCAAGAGACCCAGTACTTC. This sequence encodes CASSPQQDTQETQYF.

This clonotype was observed a handful of times. The gene calls are TRBV12-3 or TRBV12-4 and TRBJ1-3; D unresolved. The germline V and J ends were trimmed by 3 bases and 5 bases, with 17 bases remaining between them. This CDR3 region has 16 residues. DNA of the CDR3: TGTGCCAGCAGTTTGTCTAACCGACACGGGCGAAACACCATATATTTT. Its translation is CASSLSNRHGRNTIYF.

This clonotype was detected a few times. The chain recombines TRBV19 with TRBJ2-7; D possibly corresponds to TRBD2 (5 bases). The CDR3 runs 13 residues. The V and J ends lost 5 bases and 0 bases respectively, with 8 bases between them. Germline CDR1 and CDR2: LNHDA and SQIVND (reference sequence). CDR3 DNA: TGTGCCAGTAGTTTTGGGAGCTCCTACGAGCAGTACTTC. This translates into CASSFGSSYEQYF.

This rearrangement joins TRBV29-1 to TRBJ1-6, with D unclear. V was shortened by 5 bases and J by 3 bases, with 8 bases between the two germline ends. There are 13 residues in the CDR3. Germline values: CDR1 SQVTM, CDR2 ANQGSEA. CDR3 amino acids: CSVREGYNSPLHF. The CDR3 DNA reads as TGCAGCGTTCGGGAAGGCTATAATTCACCCCTCCACTTT.